The 32 T cell receptor beta chains presented below share a single source sample, sequenced in a study of T cell responses to AZD1222 COVID-19 vaccine. Profiling relied on immunoSEQ multiplex PCR, and the TCRdb table lists in-frame clones only, not all of them. Of more than 100,000 clones listed, 90% to 95% are singletons. This sample comprised peripheral blood, obtained on day 0 of AZD1222 vaccination. Receptors originate from an adult in good health.

V and J are TRBV4-2 and TRBJ1-1; TRBD1 is a possible D gene (5 bases). Germline V gives CDR1 LGHNA, CDR2 YNFKEQ. Trimming took 1 base from V and 3 from J, leaving 12 bases between them. CDR3 length equals 15 residues. The CDR3 loop reads CASSQVRGADTEAFF. The CDR3 bases are TGTGCCAGCAGCCAAGTAAGAGGGGCAGACACTGAAGCTTTCTTT.

The V gene is TRBV2, the J gene TRBJ2-1, with D possibly matching TRBD1 (8 bases). This CDR3 has 13 amino acids. Trimming shortened V by 11 bases and J by 7 bases, and 18 bases separated the two germline ends. Germline CDR1 SNHLY, CDR2 FYNNEI. The CDR3 sequence: CAGGQGLLNEQFF. CDR3 bases: TGTGCCGGAGGACAGGGACTATTGAATGAGCAGTTCTTC.

In its sample, this clone was seen a few times. The chain employs TRBV11-2 and TRBJ1-2; D not resolved. Trimming took off 5 bases at V and 4 bases at J, with 14 bases between the two ends. The CDR3 covers 14 residues. CDR1 and CDR2 from the germline V gene are SGHAT and FQNNGV. The CDR3 DNA is TGTGCCAGCAGCCCACCCCAAGCGGGCTATGGCTACACCTTC. Translated, it gives CASSPPQAGYGYTF.

The chain is built from TRBV11-2 and TRBJ2-2; D is unclear. The germline V gene encodes CDR1 SGHAT and CDR2 FQNNGV. Trimming took 3 bases from V and 5 from J, leaving 16 bases between them. CDR3 length equals 16 residues. For the CDR3, the DNA is TGTGCCAGCAGCTTGGAGAACCCGTTTCGGACCGGGGAGCTGTTTTTT. Protein: CASSLENPFRTGELFF. The full variable domain, rest sourced from reference TRBV11-2 and TRBJ2-2, is EAGVAQSPRYKIIEKRQSVAFWCNPISGHATLYWYQQILGQGPKLLIQFQNNGVVDDSQLPKDRFSAERLKGVDSTLKIQPAKLEDSAVYLCASSLENPFRTGELFFGEGSRLTVL.

The chain uses TRBV30 and TRBJ1-2; TRBD1 might be the D (5 bases). This CDR3 comprises 14 residues. Trimming removed 1 base from V and 2 bases from J, with 11 bases in between. Looked up from germline, CDR1 is GTSNPN and CDR2 is SVGIG (reference sequence). CDR3 amino acids: CAWSAGTENYGYTF. CDR3 DNA sequence: TGTGCCTGGAGTGCCGGGACGGAGAACTATGGCTACACCTTC.

The gene calls are TRBV7-3 and TRBJ2-3; 9 bases align to TRBD2. Per the germline V gene, CDR1 is SGHTA and CDR2 is FQGTGA. The CDR3 length is 16 residues. With 4 bases clipped from V and 2 bases from J, the junction kept 7 bases outside the gene matches. The DNA for the CDR3 is TGTGCCAGCAGCTCAGGGACTAGCCGTTACACAGATACGCAGTATTTT. Translated, it gives CASSSGTSRYTDTQYF.

The CDR3 DNA follows: TGTGCCAGCAGCGTGGACAGGGGCAATCAGCCCCAGCATTTT. Residues: CASSVDRGNQPQHF. The rearrangement links TRBV2 to TRBJ1-5; 8 bases align to TRBD1. V shed 6 bases and J 2 bases; nucleotides not matched to a gene: 3. This CDR3 has 14 residues. The germline V gene has CDR1 SNHLY and CDR2 FYNNEI.

This chain connects TRBV28 to TRBJ2-1; unclear D gene. Germline values: CDR1 MDHEN, CDR2 SYDVKM. Trimming stripped 3 bases from V and 10 bases from J, with 19 bases between. This CDR3 is 15 amino acids long. CDR3 in DNA: TGTGCCAGCAGTTTGTGGGTTACTACCCCTCACGAGCAGTTCTTC. It specifies CASSLWVTTPHEQFF. Together with reference TRBV28 and TRBJ2-1, the CDR3 gives the full variable domain: DVKVTQSSRYLVKRTGEKVFLECVQDMDHENMFWYRQDPGLGLRLIYFSYDVKMKEKGDIPEGYSVSREKKERFSLILESASTNQTSMYLCASSLWVTTPHEQFFGPGTRLTVL.

The CDR3, as DNA: TGTGCCACCAGCAGAGGAGCGGTGGGGTACCAAGAGACCCAGTACTTC. Translating gives CATSRGAVGYQETQYF. V gene TRBV15 combines with J gene TRBJ2-5; weak D call: TRBD2 (5 bases). Germline V gene lookup returns CDR1 LNHNV and CDR2 YYDKDF (reference sequence). The CDR3 has 16 residues. The V end was cut by 1 base, the J end by 0 bases, with 12 bases between.

The chain joins TRBV7-2 to TRBJ1-4; maybe TRBD1 (5 bases). Trimming removed 4 bases from V and 7 bases from J, with 10 bases in between. Germline V gene sequence: CDR1 SGHTA, CDR2 FQGNSA. The CDR3 contains 13 residues. Here the CDR3 reads CASSSGEREKLFF. In DNA, the CDR3 is TGTGCCAGCAGCTCGGGGGAGCGTGAAAAACTGTTTTTT.

This clone was seen more than once but under ten times. The rearrangement joins TRBV6-1 to TRBJ1-6; 8 positions match TRBD1. After removal of 2 bases from V and 5 bases from J, the junction contained 2 bases not matched to a gene. This CDR3 contains 15 residues. Germline CDR1 is MNHNS and CDR2 is SASEGT. The CDR3 is CASSEQGAHNSPLHF. CDR3 nucleotides: TGTGCCAGCAGTGAACAGGGGGCGCATAATTCACCCCTCCACTTT.

The V and J genes are TRBV10-3 and TRBJ2-3, with a possible D match to TRBD2 (6 bases). The CDR3 contains 15 residues. The ends were cut back, 9 bases at V and 0 bases at J, with 16 bases in the middle. Germline V gives CDR1 ENHRY, CDR2 SYGVKD. CDR3 in amino acids: CAIGFGGRSTDTQYF. The CDR3 DNA reads TGTGCCATTGGGTTTGGTGGGAGGAGCACAGATACGCAGTATTTT.

Concerning this clone: This specimen includes other DNA sequences encoding the same CDR3. CDR3 loop: CASSPGSGANVLTF. The CDR3 DNA sequence: TGTGCCAGCTCACCCGGCTCTGGGGCCAACGTCCTGACTTTC. V usage is TRBV18 and J usage is TRBJ2-6, with no clear D. This CDR3 contains 14 residues. Germline values: CDR1 KGHSH, CDR2 LQKENI. Trimming cost V 3 bases and J 0 bases, with 3 bases left between them. Combining the CDR3 with reference TRBV18 and TRBJ2-6 gives the whole variable domain NAGVMQNPRHLVRRRGQEARLRCSPMKGHSHVYWYRQLPEEGLKFMVYLQKENIIDESGMPKERFSAEFPKEGPSILRIQQVVRGDSAAYFCASSPGSGANVLTFGAGSRLTVL.

The chain uses TRBV4-3 and TRBJ1-2; the D is unclear. CDR1 and CDR2 (germline): LGHNA, YSLEER. The CDR3 spans 14 residues. Trimming took 1 base from V and 4 from J, leaving 10 bases between them. CDR3 DNA sequence: TGCGCCAGCAGCCAAGGGCAGCCCCTCTATGGCTACACCTTC. Its protein product is CASSQGQPLYGYTF.

The chain couples TRBV6-4 to TRBJ1-6; D is unresolved. CDR3 length: 17 residues. V gave up 2 bases and J gave up 7 bases, with 18 bases separating them. The germline CDR1 and CDR2 sequences are MRHNA and SNTAGT. The CDR3 DNA is TGTGCCAGCAGTGACCCTCGGAAGGGTACGGAGAATTCACCCCTCCACTTT. Translating gives CASSDPRKGTENSPLHF.

The J gene is TRBJ2-3, the V gene TRBV14, with 10 bases that match TRBD2. The CDR3 sequence is 18 residues long. Trimming removed 1 base from V and 1 base from J; junction bases left unmatched: 8. Germline CDR1 SGHDN, CDR2 FVKESK. The chain's CDR3 is CASSQVGTSDWGTDTQYF. The CDR3 bases are TGTGCCAGCAGCCAAGTAGGGACTAGCGATTGGGGCACAGATACGCAGTATTTT.

V is TRBV10-3 and J is TRBJ2-3; TRBD2 matches 7 bases. CDR1 is ENHRY and CDR2 is SYGVKD in the germline V gene. This CDR3 region has 14 residues. Germline trimming cut 3 bases from V and 4 bases from J; bases unmatched to any gene: 4. CDR3 bases: TGTGCCATCAGTGAAAGCGGGGTGGCAGATACGCAGTATTTT. This translates into CAISESGVADTQYF.

The chain links TRBV15 to TRBJ2-1; D is unresolved. The CDR3 totals 15 residues. CDR1 and CDR2 from the germline V gene are LNHNV and YYDKDF (reference sequence). V shed 3 bases and J shed 2 bases, with 11 bases lying between them. CDR3 sequence: CATSRSGPPYNEQFF. The CDR3, as DNA: TGTGCCACCAGCAGGTCGGGTCCCCCCTACAATGAGCAGTTCTTC.

V usage is TRBV7-9 and J usage is TRBJ1-5, with TRBD1 matching 7 bases. The ends lost 6 bases at V and 3 bases at J; junction bases unmatched: 2. The germline gives CDR1 SEHNR, CDR2 FQNEAQ (reference sequence). The CDR3 sequence is 13 residues long. The CDR3 coding sequence is TGTGCCAGCAGACAGGGGTTCAATCAGCCCCAGCATTTT. Translated: CASRQGFNQPQHF.

The rearrangement links TRBV28 to TRBJ2-7; D is ambiguous. The CDR3 sequence is 12 residues long. Germline V CDR1 and CDR2: MDHEN, SYDVKM. Trimming shortened V by 0 bases and J by 6 bases, and 6 bases separated the two germline ends. The CDR3 protein is CASSLWGGEQYF. DNA of the CDR3: TGTGCCAGCAGTTTATGGGGTGGCGAGCAGTACTTC.

The chain has TRBV29-1 and TRBJ1-4, with a possible D match to TRBD1 (5 bases). V was clipped by 1 base and J by 5 bases, with 17 bases between them. The CDR3 covers 16 residues. The germline gives CDR1 SQVTM, CDR2 ANQGSEA. CDR3 residues: CSVEGKTRGGNEKLFF. The DNA for the CDR3 is TGCAGCGTTGAAGGGAAAACCCGGGGCGGGAATGAAAAACTGTTTTTT.

Here the CDR3 DNA reads TGTGCCAGCAGCCCCGGGACAGGGGGATTCAATGGCTACACCTTC. Translating it yields CASSPGTGGFNGYTF. The J gene is TRBJ1-2, the V gene TRBV5-6, with TRBD1 matching 11 bases. Trimming took 4 bases from V and 6 from J; bases not matched to a gene: 8. The CDR3 is 15 amino acids. Germline loops: CDR1 SGHDT, CDR2 YYEEEE.

The V call is TRBV23-1, the J call TRBJ1-6, with a weak D call TRBD1 (5 bases). TRBV23-1 is marked as an open reading frame, function uncertain. The CDR3 has 18 residues. Trimming shortened V by 2 bases and J by 9 bases, and 23 bases separated the two germline ends. CDR3 DNA: TGCGCCAGCAGTCAAGGGCTTATCCGGGACGGAATCCTTTCACCCCTCCACTTT. It yields the protein CASSQGLIRDGILSPLHF.

The V and J genes are TRBV4-3 and TRBJ2-7; D unclear. The ends were cut back, 3 bases at V and 2 bases at J, with 11 bases in the middle. The CDR3 is 14 residues long. Germline assignment: CDR1 LGHNA and CDR2 YSLEER. The CDR3 region has the DNA TGCGCCAGCAGCCAGACCACTAAGACCTACGAGCAGTACTTC. Amino acids: CASSQTTKTYEQYF.

The rearrangement links TRBV29-1 to TRBJ2-1; D is perhaps TRBD1 (5 bases). There are 13 residues in the CDR3. Germline V gene lookup returns CDR1 SQVTM and CDR2 ANQGSEA. V was trimmed by 1 base and J by 7 bases, leaving 11 bases between them. The CDR3, as DNA: TGCAGCGTTGAAGGGCAGGGTGTTAATGAGCAGTTCTTC. This translates into CSVEGQGVNEQFF.

The chain recombines TRBV6-5 with TRBJ2-1; D might be TRBD2 (6 bases). V was clipped by 8 bases and J by 3 bases, with 14 bases between them. From germline, CDR1 is MNHEY and CDR2 SVGAGI. The CDR3 has 14 residues. CDR3 in amino acids: CASRDSKFYNEQFF. The CDR3 nucleotides are TGTGCCAGCCGGGACTCCAAATTCTACAATGAGCAGTTCTTC.

The gene calls are TRBV14 and TRBJ1-6; D call uncertain. The CDR3 length is 15 residues. Between the trimmed V and J ends, which lost 0 bases and 10 bases, there was a span of 13 bases. Germline V gene data show CDR1 as SGHDN and CDR2 as FVKESK. The CDR3 spells CASSQDRLGGSPLHF. The CDR3 region has the DNA TGTGCCAGCAGCCAAGACAGGCTCGGCGGGTCACCCCTCCACTTT.

The chain links TRBV10-1 to TRBJ2-2; a possible D gene is TRBD1 (5 bases). The CDR3 contains 17 residues. Per the germline V gene, CDR1 is WNHNN and CDR2 is SYGVQD (reference sequence). The V end lost 5 bases, the J end lost 4 bases, and 20 bases lay between the germline ends. The CDR3 DNA follows: TGCGCCAGCAGTAACCCCCGAGACAGCGATACCACCGGGGAGCTGTTTTTT. Translated: CASSNPRDSDTTGELFF.

The V call is TRBV7-9, the J call TRBJ2-3; TRBD2 agrees at 9 bases. The CDR3 consists of 16 residues. Germline V gives CDR1 SEHNR, CDR2 FQNEAQ (reference sequence). The junction had 5 bases not matched to a gene; V was cut back by 3 bases and J by 1 base. This CDR3 is CASSFGGGAGTDTQYF. The CDR3, as DNA: TGTGCCAGCAGCTTTGGCGGGGGGGCAGGCACAGATACGCAGTATTTT. Full variable domain (missing parts from reference TRBV7-9 and TRBJ2-3): DTGVSQNPRHKITKRGQNVTFRCDPISEHNRLYWYRQTLGQGPEFLTYFQNEAQLEKSRLLSDRFSAERPKGSFSTLEIQRTEQGDSAMYLCASSFGGGAGTDTQYFGPGTRLTVL.

CDR3 bases: TGTGCCAGCAGCGTAGCTTTGGCTAGGGGGAATTCACCCCTCCACTTT. This translates into CASSVALARGNSPLHF. The chain is built from TRBV9 and TRBJ1-6; a possible D gene is TRBD1 (6 bases). The V end was cut by 0 bases, the J end by 7 bases, with 14 bases between. Germline V CDR1 and CDR2: SGDLS, YYNGEE. CDR3 length: 16 residues.

About this clone itself: In the same sample, other DNA sequences code for this CDR3. V gene TRBV5-1 combines with J gene TRBJ1-1, with D hard to call. The V and J ends lost 1 base and 0 bases respectively, with 7 bases between them. The germline CDR1 and CDR2 sequences are SGHRS and YFSETQ. The CDR3 has 14 amino acids. The CDR3 DNA reads as TGCGCCAGCAGCTTGACGGGGATGAACACTGAAGCTTTCTTT. Protein product: CASSLTGMNTEAFF.

As DNA, the CDR3 is TGTGCCAGCAGCCTCATCTCTGCGTACTTC. The encoded protein is CASSLISAYF. The chain combines TRBV7-2 with TRBJ2-7; D gene uncertain. Germline V CDR1 and CDR2: SGHTA, FQGNSA. V shed 5 bases and J shed 12 bases, with 11 bases lying between them. The CDR3 is made up of 10 amino acids.